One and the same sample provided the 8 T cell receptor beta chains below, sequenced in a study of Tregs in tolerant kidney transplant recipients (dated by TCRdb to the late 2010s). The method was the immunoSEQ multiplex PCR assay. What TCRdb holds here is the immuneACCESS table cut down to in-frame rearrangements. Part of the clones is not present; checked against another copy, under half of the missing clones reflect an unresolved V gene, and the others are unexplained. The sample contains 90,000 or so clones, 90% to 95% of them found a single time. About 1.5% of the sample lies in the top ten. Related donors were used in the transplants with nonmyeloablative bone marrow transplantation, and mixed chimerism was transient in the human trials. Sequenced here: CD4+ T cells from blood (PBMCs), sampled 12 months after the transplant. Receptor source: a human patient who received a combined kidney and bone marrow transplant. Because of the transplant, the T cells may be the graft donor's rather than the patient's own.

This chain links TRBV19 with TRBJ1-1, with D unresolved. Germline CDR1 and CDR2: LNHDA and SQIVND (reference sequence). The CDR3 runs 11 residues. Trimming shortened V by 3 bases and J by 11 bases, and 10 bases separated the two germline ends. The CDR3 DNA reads TGTGCCAGTAGTATCCCTCCCCCGGCTTTCTTT. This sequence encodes CASSIPPPAFF.

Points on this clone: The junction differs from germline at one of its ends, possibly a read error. Here the CDR3 DNA reads TGTGCCAACTCACCACCGGCAAGCGGGAGACTACAGCAGTACTTC. It codes for CANSPPASGRLQQYF. This rearrangement joins TRBV18 to TRBJ2-7, with TRBD2 matching over 8 bases. The CDR3 totals 15 residues. Germline V CDR1 and CDR2: KGHSH, LQKENI.

CDR3 sequence (DNA): TGCAGCTGGGCCGGGACAGTGAATGGAAACTATGGCTACACCTTC. Residues: CSWAGTVNGNYGYTF. The chain recombines TRBV29-1 with TRBJ1-2; 7 nucleotides align to TRBD1. Germline V gene sequence: CDR1 SQVTM, CDR2 ANQGSEA. The CDR3 extends over 15 amino acids. Trimming took 8 bases from V and 2 from J; bases not matched to a gene: 14.

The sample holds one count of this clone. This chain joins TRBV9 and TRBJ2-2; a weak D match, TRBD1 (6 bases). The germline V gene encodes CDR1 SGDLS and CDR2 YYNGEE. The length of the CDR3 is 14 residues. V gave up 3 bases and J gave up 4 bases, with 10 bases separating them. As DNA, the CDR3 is TGTGCCAGCAGCGGGCGACAGGCCACCGGGGAGCTGTTTTTT. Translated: CASSGRQATGELFF.

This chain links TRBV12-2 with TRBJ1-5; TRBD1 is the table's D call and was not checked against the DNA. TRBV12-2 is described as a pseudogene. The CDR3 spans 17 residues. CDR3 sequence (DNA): TGTGCAAGTCGCTACGGACAGGGGAAGATAAGCAATCAGCCCCAGCATTTT. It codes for CASRYGQGKISNQPQHF.

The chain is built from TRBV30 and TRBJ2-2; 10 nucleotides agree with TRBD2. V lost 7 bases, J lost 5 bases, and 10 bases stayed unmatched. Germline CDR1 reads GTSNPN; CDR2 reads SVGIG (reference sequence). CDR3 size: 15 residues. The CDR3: CAFPKLGLATGELFF. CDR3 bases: TGTGCCTTCCCTAAGTTGGGACTAGCGACCGGGGAGCTGTTTTTT.

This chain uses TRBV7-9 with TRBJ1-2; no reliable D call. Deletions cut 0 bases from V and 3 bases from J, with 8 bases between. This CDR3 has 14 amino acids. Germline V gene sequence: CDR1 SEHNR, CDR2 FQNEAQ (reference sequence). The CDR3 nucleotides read TGTGCCAGCAGCTTAGCTGGCGGTGACTATGGCTACACCTTC. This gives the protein CASSLAGGDYGYTF.

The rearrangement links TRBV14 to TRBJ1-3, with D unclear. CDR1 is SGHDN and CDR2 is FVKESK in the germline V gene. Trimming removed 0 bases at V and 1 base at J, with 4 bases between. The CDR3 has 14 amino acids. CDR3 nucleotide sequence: TGTGCCAGCAGCCAAGATCTGTCTGGAAACACCATATATTTT. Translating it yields CASSQDLSGNTIYF.